This T cell receptor beta chain was observed in a study of blood T cell repertoires in COVID-19. Overall study: Sites across the United States, Italy and Spain contributed samples from acute and convalescent COVID-19. The cDNA or gDNA used as material had been derived from T cells, B-cell-depleted T cells, or PBMCs.

How the authors handled the data: Amplification with reference gene primers provided the estimates of nucleated cell counts. The protocol was immunoSEQ multiplex PCR, while the TCRdb copy is restricted to in-frame clones and leaves out a portion. That table gives V, J and clone size, and the DNA gave D and trimming. Here the sample spans about 70,000 clones, approximately 80% being singletons. This CDR3 is 13 amino acids long. Trimming left V 5 bases short and J 2 bases short, with 9 bases between. This chain joins TRBV12-3 or TRBV12-4 and TRBJ2-5, with D possibly TRBD2 on 5 matching bases. The source material was peripheral blood. This clonotype was sampled from a human donor in a cohort sampled during active COVID-19. The CDR3 protein is CASSPTGQETQYF. CDR3 coding DNA: TGTGCCAGCAGTCCGACGGGGCAAGAGACCCAGTACTTC.